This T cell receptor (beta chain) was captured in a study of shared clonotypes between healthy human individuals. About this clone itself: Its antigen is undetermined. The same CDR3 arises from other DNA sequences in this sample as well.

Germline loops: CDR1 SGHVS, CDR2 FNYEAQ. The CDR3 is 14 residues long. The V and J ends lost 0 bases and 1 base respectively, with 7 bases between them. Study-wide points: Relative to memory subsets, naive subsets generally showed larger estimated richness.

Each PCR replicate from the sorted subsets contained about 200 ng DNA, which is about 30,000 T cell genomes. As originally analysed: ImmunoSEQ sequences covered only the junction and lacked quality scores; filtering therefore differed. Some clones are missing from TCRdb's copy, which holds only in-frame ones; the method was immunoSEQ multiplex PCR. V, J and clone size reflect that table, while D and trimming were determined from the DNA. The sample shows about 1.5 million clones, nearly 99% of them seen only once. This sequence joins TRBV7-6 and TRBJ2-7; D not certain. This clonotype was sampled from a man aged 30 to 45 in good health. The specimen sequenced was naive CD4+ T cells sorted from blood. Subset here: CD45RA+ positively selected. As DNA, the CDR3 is TGTGCCAGCAGCTTAGCGGGTGGGTCCTACGAGCAGTACTTC. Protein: CASSLAGGSYEQYF.